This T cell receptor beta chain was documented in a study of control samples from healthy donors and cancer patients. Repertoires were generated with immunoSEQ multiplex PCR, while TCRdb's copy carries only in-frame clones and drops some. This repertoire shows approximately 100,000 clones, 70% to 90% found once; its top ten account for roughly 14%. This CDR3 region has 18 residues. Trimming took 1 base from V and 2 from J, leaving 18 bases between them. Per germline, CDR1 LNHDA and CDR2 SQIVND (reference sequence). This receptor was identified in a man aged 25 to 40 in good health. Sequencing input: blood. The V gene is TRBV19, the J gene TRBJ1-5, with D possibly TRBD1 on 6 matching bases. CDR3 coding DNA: TGTGCCAGTAGTATAGGTGCAGTCAGGGGTAAGGGCAATCAGCCCCAGCATTTT. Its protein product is CASSIGAVRGKGNQPQHF. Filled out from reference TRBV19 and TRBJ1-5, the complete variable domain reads DGGITQSPKYLFRKEGQNVTLSCEQNLNHDAMYWYRQDPGQGLRLIYYSQIVNDFQKGDIAEGYSVSREKKESFPLTVTSAQKNPTAFYLCASSIGAVRGKGNQPQHFGDGTRLSIL.